The next 30 T cell receptor beta chains were all read from a single sample in a study of blood T cell repertoires in COVID-19. The table came from immunoSEQ multiplex PCR; TCRdb's copy has only in-frame clones and leaves some out. This table has approximately 220,000 clones, around 82% appearing once. The specimen sequenced was peripheral blood. All receptors come from a woman aged 55-70 years with acute or convalescent COVID-19.

V is TRBV5-1 and J is TRBJ2-2; D is uncertain. The CDR3 totals 15 residues. V lost 3 bases and J lost 4, with 13 bases in between. From germline, CDR1 is SGHRS and CDR2 YFSETQ. DNA for the CDR3: TGCGCCAGCAGCTCCCGATCCAGTGGCACCGGGGAGCTGTTTTTT. The encoded protein is CASSSRSSGTGELFF.

The chain is built from TRBV19 and TRBJ2-7; the D is unclear. The germline V and J ends were trimmed by 4 bases and 2 bases, with 12 bases remaining between them. Per the germline V gene, CDR1 is LNHDA and CDR2 is SQIVND (reference sequence). CDR3 length: 14 amino acids. CDR3 protein: CASSSVYQAYEQYF. CDR3 sequence (DNA): TGTGCCAGTAGTAGTGTCTATCAGGCCTACGAGCAGTACTTC.

The chain employs TRBV3-1 (or the pseudogene TRBV3-2) and TRBJ2-7, with 9 bases fitting TRBD2. The CDR3 loop spans 15 amino acids. V lost 4 bases, J lost 5 bases, and 9 bases stayed unmatched. Per germline, CDR1 LGHDT and CDR2 YNNKEL (reference sequence). The CDR3 DNA reads TGTGCCAGCAGCCGGACGTCCAGCGGGGGGAACGAGCAGTACTTC. This translates into CASSRTSSGGNEQYF.

A note on this clone: A junction end diverges from the germline sequence, so it may reflect a read error. The chain has TRBV12-3 or TRBV12-4 and TRBJ2-1, with D maybe TRBD2 (6 bases). The CDR3 sequence is 12 residues long. As DNA, the CDR3 is TGTGCCAGCAGTTTCGTAGGCGGGGCGGGGCTCTTC. It specifies CASSFVGGAGLF.

The chain combines TRBV7-9 with TRBJ2-1, with 7 bases that match TRBD2. V dropped 5 bases and J dropped 7; count of bases not matched to a gene: 8. Germline CDR1 is SEHNR and CDR2 is FQNEAQ (reference sequence). CDR3 length: 14 amino acids. As DNA, the CDR3 is TGTGCCAGCAGCCCCCTGCGGGGGTCTAATGAGCAGTTCTTC. This encodes CASSPLRGSNEQFF.

The sample holds one count of this clone. The V call is TRBV7-2, the J call TRBJ2-5, with 8 bases identical to TRBD2. V shed 5 bases and J 8 bases; nucleotides not matched to a gene: 13. Per germline, CDR1 SGHTA and CDR2 FQGNSA. This CDR3 is built from 15 residues. The CDR3 protein is CASSEQSGGPGTQYF. CDR3 in DNA: TGTGCCAGCAGCGAGCAAAGCGGGGGTCCGGGCACCCAGTACTTC.

J is TRBJ2-1 and V is TRBV7-2; 8 bases align to TRBD2. CDR3 length equals 15 residues. Trimming took 5 bases from V and 9 from J; bases not matched to a gene: 12. The germline V gene encodes CDR1 SGHTA and CDR2 FQGNSA. The CDR3 nucleotides are TGTGCCAGCAGCCCCGGGGGGGCCGGGAGGGTTGAGCAGTTCTTC. This translates into CASSPGGAGRVEQFF. The variable domain in full, with the rest retrieved from reference TRBV7-2 and TRBJ2-1, is GAGVSQSPSNKVTEKGKDVELRCDPISGHTALYWYRQSLGQGLEFLIYFQGNSAPDKSGLPSDRFSAERTGGSVSTLTIQRTQQEDSAVYLCASSPGGAGRVEQFFGPGTRLTVL.

This clone has more than one count but fewer than ten. The CDR3 here is CASSLEGGVDEAFF. For the CDR3, the DNA is TGCGCCAGCAGCTTGGAGGGCGGGGTGGATGAAGCTTTCTTT. The genes are TRBV5-1 and TRBJ1-1; D not resolved. Trimming pared 0 bases from V and 7 bases from J, leaving 13 bases between. The CDR3 consists of 14 residues. The V gene's germline CDR1 is SGHRS and CDR2 YFSETQ.

V usage is TRBV11-2 and J usage is TRBJ2-1, with 9 bases lining up with TRBD2. The germline gives CDR1 SGHAT, CDR2 FQNNGV. CDR3 length: 16 residues. Trimming removed 2 bases from V and 7 bases from J; junction bases left unmatched: 9. The CDR3 sequence is CASSLRLAGSGNEQFF. CDR3 nucleotide sequence: TGTGCCAGCAGCTTAAGGCTAGCGGGGTCAGGAAATGAGCAGTTCTTC.

The V and J genes are TRBV7-2 and TRBJ2-7; D might be TRBD1 (5 bases). Trimming shortened V by 2 bases and J by 3 bases, and 11 bases separated the two germline ends. This CDR3 has 14 amino acids. Germline-derived CDR1 and CDR2 are SGHTA and FQGNSA. The CDR3 DNA follows: TGTGCCAGCAGCTTAAAGGGGATGGGCTACGAGCAGTACTTC. It translates to CASSLKGMGYEQYF.

The chain is built from TRBV28 and TRBJ1-5; D perhaps matches TRBD1 (5 bases). V was shortened by 5 bases and J by 0 bases, with 14 bases between the two germline ends. This CDR3 spans 16 amino acids. Per the germline V gene, CDR1 is MDHEN and CDR2 is SYDVKM. The CDR3 sequence: CASSPIGGNSNQPQHF. CDR3 nucleotide sequence: TGTGCCAGCAGTCCAATCGGGGGGAATAGCAATCAGCCCCAGCATTTT.

The V call is TRBV7-6, the J call TRBJ2-3; TRBD2 matches 7 bases. J was trimmed by 1 base and V by 1 base; bases with no gene match: 5. Per germline, CDR1 SGHVS and CDR2 FNYEAQ. The CDR3 contains 16 residues. Here the CDR3 DNA reads TGTGCCAGCAGCTTAGGGGGGGGTTCTCGCACAGATACGCAGTATTTT. Residues: CASSLGGGSRTDTQYF.

The chain employs TRBV9 and TRBJ2-5, with 9 bases aligning to TRBD2. CDR3 length: 15 residues. Germline CDR1 reads SGDLS; CDR2 reads YYNGEE. The J segment lost 2 bases and the V segment lost 4 bases, leaving 6 bases of the junction unmatched. CDR3 amino acids: CASSKLAGAQETQYF. The CDR3, as DNA: TGTGCCAGCAGCAAACTAGCGGGCGCACAAGAGACCCAGTACTTC.

The J gene is TRBJ2-6, the V gene TRBV7-8, with D unclear. V shed 5 bases and J shed 0 bases, with 11 bases lying between them. Germline V CDR1 and CDR2: SGHVS, FQNEAQ. This CDR3 is built from 16 residues. The CDR3 sequence: CASSVIPVSGANVLTF. CDR3 DNA sequence: TGTGCCAGCAGCGTAATTCCAGTCTCTGGGGCCAACGTCCTGACTTTC.

The V call is TRBV2, the J call TRBJ1-2; 7 nucleotides line up with TRBD1. Germline V gene sequence: CDR1 SNHLY, CDR2 FYNNEI. This CDR3 has 15 residues. Trimming took 6 bases from V and 0 from J; bases not matched to a gene: 7. The CDR3 is CASRALGTANYGYTF. The CDR3 bases are TGTGCCAGCAGAGCCCTCGGGACAGCTAACTATGGCTACACCTTC.

The V and J genes are TRBV5-1 and TRBJ1-1; TRBD1 matches at 7 bases. This CDR3 has 14 residues. CDR1 and CDR2 (germline): SGHRS, YFSETQ. Losses at the gene ends were 1 base for V and 5 bases for J; bases not matched to a gene: 5. This CDR3 is CASSLSQTGTEAFF. The CDR3 DNA sequence: TGCGCCAGCAGCTTGAGCCAGACAGGGACTGAAGCTTTCTTT.

CDR3 loop: CASSLGHERGEETQYF. CDR3 DNA sequence: TGTGCCAGCAGCTTAGGTCATGAGCGGGGGGAAGAGACCCAGTACTTC. The chain couples TRBV7-9 to TRBJ2-5, with TRBD2 matching 9 bases. Germline assignment: CDR1 SEHNR and CDR2 FQNEAQ (reference sequence). With V trimmed by 1 base and J by 3 bases, 6 bases remained unmatched. The CDR3 consists of 16 residues.

This chain joins TRBV5-1 and TRBJ2-5, with no clear D. Trimming cost V 1 base and J 2 bases, with 6 bases left between them. There are 13 residues in the CDR3. Looked up from germline, CDR1 is SGHRS and CDR2 is YFSETQ. CDR3 protein: CASSLTIQETQYF. The CDR3 DNA follows: TGCGCCAGCAGCTTGACAATTCAAGAGACCCAGTACTTC.

The chain joins TRBV12-3 or TRBV12-4 to TRBJ1-2, with D hard to call. V lost 3 bases to trimming and J lost 0 bases, with 5 bases between them. The CDR3 contains 13 residues. The CDR3 sequence: CASSFLSNYGYTF. The DNA of the CDR3 is TGTGCCAGCAGTTTTCTTTCTAACTATGGCTACACCTTC.

The rearrangement joins TRBV18 to TRBJ1-1, with TRBD1 matching over 10 bases. The CDR3 is 16 residues long. Germline V lookup: CDR1 KGHSH, CDR2 LQKENI. The junction had 4 bases not matched to a gene; V was cut back by 2 bases and J by 1 base. The CDR3 nucleotides are TGTGCCAGCTCACCAGTTGGGACAGGGGAGAACACTGAAGCTTTCTTT. Translated: CASSPVGTGENTEAFF.

The rearrangement joins TRBV5-4 to TRBJ1-6, with TRBD1 as a possible D gene (6 bases). The CDR3 has 16 amino acids. Trimming shortened V by 4 bases and J by 7 bases, and 18 bases separated the two germline ends. The germline gives CDR1 SGHNT, CDR2 YYREEE (reference sequence). Here the CDR3 DNA reads TGTGCCAGCAGCGCGCCGAAGACAGGCCCAAATTCACCCCTCCACTTT. It is translated as CASSAPKTGPNSPLHF.

The rearrangement links TRBV5-6 to TRBJ1-1; 7 bases are a match to TRBD1. There are 16 residues in the CDR3. In germline, CDR1 is SGHDT, CDR2 YYEEEE. The V and J ends lost 0 bases and 0 bases, in that order; junction bases with no gene match: 5. CDR3 sequence: CASSLAFGTVNTEAFF. In nucleotides, the CDR3 is TGTGCCAGCAGCTTGGCATTTGGGACAGTGAACACTGAAGCTTTCTTT. The complete variable domain, with remaining parts taken from reference TRBV5-6 and TRBJ1-1, reads DAGVTQSPTHLIKTRGQQVTLRCSPKSGHDTVSWYQQALGQGPQFIFQYYEEEERQRGNFPDRFSGHQFPNYSSELNVNALLLGDSALYLCASSLAFGTVNTEAFFGQGTRLTVV.

This clone was seen repeatedly, ten times or more. The rearrangement joins TRBV6-4 to TRBJ1-5, with no clear D. Looked up from germline, CDR1 is MRHNA and CDR2 is SNTAGT. CDR3 length equals 12 residues. The V end lost 7 bases, the J end lost 2 bases, and 6 bases lay between the germline ends. The CDR3 coding sequence is TGTGCCAGCAACGGGGGCAATCAGCCCCAGCATTTT. Translation: CASNGGNQPQHF.

This chain uses TRBV5-1 with TRBJ2-5; D is possibly TRBD2 (7 bases). V was pared by 3 bases and J by 1 base, with 16 bases between. Germline CDR1 SGHRS, CDR2 YFSETQ. The CDR3 has 16 residues. CDR3 in DNA: TGCGCCAGCAGCTCCTACGCGGGGGCGCTCCAAGAGACCCAGTACTTC. The encoded protein is CASSSYAGALQETQYF.

This clone was observed once. This sequence joins TRBV20-1 and TRBJ2-3; D might be TRBD2 (5 bases). Germline V gives CDR1 DFQATT, CDR2 SNEGSKA (reference sequence). Trimming left V 3 bases short and J 1 base short, with 11 bases between. The CDR3 loop spans 14 amino acids. The CDR3 here is CSASRGFGTDTQYF. Here the CDR3 DNA reads TGCAGTGCTAGTCGAGGGTTTGGCACAGATACGCAGTATTTT.

The V call is TRBV14, the J call TRBJ1-6, with D possibly matching TRBD1 (6 bases). V dropped 0 bases and J dropped 10 bases, with 13 bases sitting between them. Germline CDR1 and CDR2: SGHDN and FVKESK. This CDR3 has 15 amino acids. CDR3 protein: CASSQDGRGQSPLHF. CDR3 sequence (DNA): TGTGCCAGCAGCCAAGATGGCAGGGGACAATCACCCCTCCACTTT. The full variable domain, its missing parts supplied by reference TRBV14 and TRBJ1-6, is EAGVTQFPSHSVIEKGQTVTLRCDPISGHDNLYWYRRVMGKEIKFLLHFVKESKQDESGMPNNRFLAERTGGTYSTLKVQPAELEDSGVYFCASSQDGRGQSPLHFGNGTRLTVT.

The chain combines TRBV4-2 with TRBJ1-1; TRBD1 aligns across 9 bases. The CDR3 is 19 amino acids. Per germline, CDR1 LGHNA and CDR2 YNFKEQ. V lost 1 base and J lost 0; bases outside the gene matches: 12. Here the CDR3 reads CASSQGLWTGVPLNTEAFF. The DNA for the CDR3 is TGTGCCAGCAGCCAAGGCTTATGGACAGGGGTGCCCTTGAACACTGAAGCTTTCTTT.

This chain links TRBV6-5 with TRBJ2-5, with 9 bases lining up with TRBD1. The germline gives CDR1 MNHEY, CDR2 SVGAGI. Trimming at V came to 8 bases and at J to 5 bases, leaving 9 bases not matched to a gene. The CDR3 has 14 amino acids. CDR3 loop: CASVLGQGWETQYF. The CDR3 coding sequence is TGTGCCAGCGTTCTGGGACAGGGATGGGAGACCCAGTACTTC.

This clone was recorded at least ten times. This chain links TRBV10-2 with TRBJ1-5, with a tentative D call TRBD1 (6 bases). Deletions cut 2 bases from V and 5 bases from J, with 10 bases between. Per germline, CDR1 WSHSY and CDR2 SAAADI. This CDR3 contains 14 residues. The CDR3 spells CASSEATGYQPQHF. The CDR3 DNA sequence: TGCGCCAGCAGTGAGGCGACAGGTTATCAGCCCCAGCATTTT.

The V and J genes are TRBV5-1 and TRBJ2-3, with 12 bases identical to TRBD2. The CDR3 is 16 residues long. The germline CDR1 and CDR2 sequences are SGHRS and YFSETQ. J was trimmed by 2 bases and V by 4 bases; bases with no gene match: 5. Here the CDR3 DNA reads TGCGCCAGCAGCGGCCTAGCGGGGGGGCTCACAGATACGCAGTATTTT. Its protein is CASSGLAGGLTDTQYF.